The clone carrying this T cell receptor beta chain was observed a few times. The data belong to a study of blood T cell repertoires in COVID-19. Per the study methods: The authors estimated nucleated cell counts from reference gene primer amplification. Data came from immunoSEQ multiplex PCR; TCRdb stores just in-frame clones and leaves some out. V and J calls and clone size are those listed in that table; D and trimming were worked out from the DNA. The top ten clones hold approximately 1.8% of a sample with about 230,000 clones, about 80% of them seen once. The CDR3 loop spans 13 amino acids. Trimming shortened V by 6 bases and J by 4 bases, and 12 bases separated the two germline ends. Participants, roughly 18 to 89 years old, spanned around 26 US areas. Recovery meant two consecutive negative NP/OP PCR tests, professional clearance, or resolved symptoms.

This rearrangement joins TRBV12-3 or TRBV12-4 to TRBJ1-1, with D possibly TRBD1 on 6 matching bases. The receptor was derived from a man aged 55 to 69 who had recovered from COVID-19. The sequencing input was PBMCs or T cells enriched from blood (not recorded which). The CDR3 nucleotides are TGTGCCAGCAGCCGCGACAGGTCCACTGAAGCTTTCTTT. It is translated as CASSRDRSTEAFF.